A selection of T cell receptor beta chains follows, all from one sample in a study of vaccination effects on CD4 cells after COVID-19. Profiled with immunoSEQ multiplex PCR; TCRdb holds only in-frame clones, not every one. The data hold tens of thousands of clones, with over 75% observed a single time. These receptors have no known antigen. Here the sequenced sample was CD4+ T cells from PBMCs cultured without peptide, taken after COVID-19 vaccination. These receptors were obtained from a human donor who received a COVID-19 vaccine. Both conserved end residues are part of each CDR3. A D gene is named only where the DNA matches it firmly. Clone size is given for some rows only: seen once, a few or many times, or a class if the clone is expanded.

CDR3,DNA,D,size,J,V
CASSPQGAVDTQYF,TGTGCCAGCTCACCGCAGGGGGCCGTGGATACGCAGTATTTT,TRBD1,-,TRBJ2-3,TRBV18
CASRLTGNTEAFF,TGTGCCAGCAGGTTGACAGGAAACACTGAAGCTTTCTTT,-,few,TRBJ1-1,TRBV6-5
CASSLWAQQTGNTIYF,TGCGCCAGCAGCTTGTGGGCCCAGCAGACTGGAAACACCATATATTTT,-,-,TRBJ1-3,TRBV5-1
CASSTLAGGLTGELFF,TGCGCCAGCAGCACCCTAGCGGGGGGCCTCACCGGGGAGCTGTTTTTT,TRBD2,few,TRBJ2-2,TRBV5-1
CASSNRGLSNQPQHF,TGTGCCAGCAGTAACAGGGGGCTCAGCAATCAGCCCCAGCATTTT,TRBD1,-,TRBJ1-5,TRBV6-2/TRBV6-3
CSVASGVSDTQYF,TGCAGCGTTGCTAGCGGGGTCTCAGATACGCAGTATTTT,TRBD2,few,TRBJ2-3,TRBV29-1
CACKGPGDSPLHF,TGTGCCTGCAAGGGACCGGGCGATTCACCCCTCCACTTT,-,-,TRBJ1-6,TRBV30
CASSLFVGFGNSPLHF,TGTGCCAGCAGCTTATTTGTGGGGTTCGGTAATTCACCCCTCCACTTT,-,few,TRBJ1-6,TRBV7-2
CASSYDISDYGYTF,TGTGCCAGCAGTTATGACATCAGTGACTATGGCTACACCTTC,-,few,TRBJ1-2,TRBV6-6
CASSHSRPGQGLSGANVLTF,TGCGCCAGCAGCCACAGCCGGCCGGGACAGGGCCTCTCTGGGGCCAACGTCCTGACTTTC,TRBD1,-,TRBJ2-6,TRBV4-1
CATTTGRDYGYTF,TGTGCCACCACGACGGGGAGGGACTATGGCTACACCTTC,-,-,TRBJ1-2,TRBV15
CASSEDIAGARGGYTF,TGTGCCAGCAGTGAAGATATTGCAGGGGCCAGAGGTGGCTACACCTTC,-,-,TRBJ1-2,TRBV6-1
CASSYSGTGLQAEAFF,TGTGCCAGCAGTTACAGTGGTACGGGCCTTCAGGCTGAAGCTTTCTTT,-,few,TRBJ1-1,TRBV6-5
CATSETRTNTGELFF,TGTGCCACCAGTGAAACCAGAACGAACACCGGGGAGCTGTTTTTT,-,-,TRBJ2-2,TRBV24-1
CASSLDRAAGNTIYF,TGTGCCAGCAGCCTCGACAGGGCTGCTGGAAACACCATATATTTT,TRBD1,-,TRBJ1-3,TRBV13
CASSLDPNYGYTF,TGCGCCAGCAGCTTGGATCCAAACTATGGCTACACCTTC,-,few,TRBJ1-2,TRBV5-1
CASSLGLAGTDTQYF,TGTGCCAGCAGCCTAGGACTAGCGGGAACAGATACGCAGTATTTT,TRBD2,-,TRBJ2-3,TRBV7-3
CASSLSGDSPLHF,TGTGCCAGCAGCTTATCAGGGGATTCACCCCTCCACTTT,-,few,TRBJ1-6,TRBV11-3
CASSQEWGTGNYEQYF,TGCGCCAGCAGCCAAGAGTGGGGGACAGGGAATTACGAGCAGTACTTC,TRBD1,few,TRBJ2-7,TRBV4-1
CASSRQESNYGYTF,TGTGCCAGCAGTCGACAGGAGTCTAACTATGGCTACACCTTC,-,-,TRBJ1-2,TRBV6-5
CASSVVGTTNQPQHF,TGTGCCAGTAGTGTCGTTGGGACTACCAATCAGCCCCAGCATTTT,-,-,TRBJ1-5,TRBV19
CASSLMGQVNRYSNQPQHF,TGTGCCAGCAGCTTAATGGGGCAGGTAAACCGATATAGCAATCAGCCCCAGCATTTT,-,-,TRBJ1-5,TRBV7-3
CASSLTGVETDTQYF,TGCGCCAGCAGCTTGACAGGGGTTGAGACAGATACGCAGTATTTT,TRBD1,-,TRBJ2-3,TRBV5-1
CASSLAGTNTEAFF,TGCGCCAGCAGCTTGGCAGGGACGAACACTGAAGCTTTCTTT,-,-,TRBJ1-1,TRBV5-1
CASSFGGDTTFF,TGTGCCAGCTCATTCGGGGGGGATACTACTTTCTTT,-,-,TRBJ1-1,TRBV18
CASSQDGNTEAFF,TGTGCCAGCAGCCAGGACGGGAACACTGAAGCTTTCTTT,-,-,TRBJ1-1,TRBV7-9
CASSLANNRGNTGELFF,TGTGCCAGCAGCTTGGCAAATAACAGGGGTAACACCGGGGAGCTGTTTTTT,TRBD1,-,TRBJ2-2,TRBV5-4
CASSESGSVYTF,TGTGCCAGCAGTGAATCAGGTTCTGTCTACACCTTC,-,few,TRBJ1-2,TRBV2
CASSLAPRQPQHF,TGTGCCAGCAGCTTAGCCCCCCGTCAGCCCCAGCATTTT,-,-,TRBJ1-5,TRBV7-2
CASSEGFGAGGTQGYTF,TGTGCCAGCAGTGAAGGATTTGGGGCAGGGGGCACCCAGGGCTACACCTTC,TRBD1,-,TRBJ1-2,TRBV6-1
CASSQEANRANEKLFF,TGCGCCAGCAGCCAAGAGGCTAATAGGGCTAATGAAAAACTGTTTTTT,-,-,TRBJ1-4,TRBV4-3
CASSKHRELGQPQHF,TGTGCCAGCAGCAAACACCGGGAGCTAGGGCAGCCCCAGCATTTT,-,-,TRBJ1-5,TRBV6-5
CASSLRTASAGANVLTF,TGTGCCAGCAGTCTACGGACAGCTAGCGCAGGGGCCAACGTCCTGACTTTC,-,-,TRBJ2-6,TRBV2
CASSLWGPNTGELFF,TGTGCCAGCAGCTTGTGGGGGCCGAACACCGGGGAGCTGTTTTTT,-,-,TRBJ2-2,TRBV2
CASTLPRGPGELFF,TGTGCCAGCACCCTACCCCGGGGTCCAGGGGAGCTGTTTTTT,-,-,TRBJ2-2,TRBV28
CASSRGPSRSNYGYTF,TGTGCCAGCTCACGCGGACCATCCCGATCTAACTATGGCTACACCTTC,-,-,TRBJ1-2,TRBV18
CASSVGRASYNEQFF,TGTGCCAGCAGTGTGGGACGGGCCTCCTACAATGAGCAGTTCTTC,-,-,TRBJ2-1,TRBV2
CASSSRGTEAFF,TGTGCCAGCAGTTCCAGGGGGACTGAAGCTTTCTTT,TRBD1,-,TRBJ1-1,TRBV12-3/TRBV12-4
CAIRPGPGVNEKLFF,TGTGCCATCAGGCCCGGACCCGGGGTAAATGAAAAACTGTTTTTT,-,-,TRBJ1-4,TRBV10-3
CSVDPGATEAFF,TGCAGCGTTGACCCGGGGGCTACTGAAGCTTTCTTT,-,few,TRBJ1-1,TRBV29-1
CASSLVWGQGAMAFF,TGTGCCAGCAGCTTAGTTTGGGGACAGGGGGCGATGGCTTTCTTT,TRBD1,-,TRBJ1-1,TRBV7-8
CASSFGPSTDTQYF,TGCGCCAGCAGCTTTGGGCCTAGCACAGATACGCAGTATTTT,-,-,TRBJ2-3,TRBV5-1